These 24 T cell receptor beta chains were sequenced from one sample in a study of shared clonotypes between healthy human individuals (dated by TCRdb to about 2020). The library was produced with the immunoSEQ multiplex PCR assay. This immuneACCESS table, as held by TCRdb, lists in-frame sequences with V and J called but not all clones. Of the missing ones, under half trace to an unresolved V gene in checked studies; the others have no known cause. The sample records nearly 750,000 clones, approximately 77% of which are singletons. The top ten hold roughly 1.8% of the sample. The sequenced material came from memory CD4+ T cells sorted from blood. The cell subset or site label for this specimen denotes: CD45RA-negative fraction. These receptors were collected from a woman younger than 45 in good health.

This rearrangement joins TRBV14 to TRBJ1-4, with a weak D call TRBD1 (6 bases). The CDR3 totals 16 residues. In germline, CDR1 is SGHDN, CDR2 FVKESK. Deletions cut 0 bases from V and 7 bases from J, with 15 bases between. CDR3 DNA sequence: TGTGCCAGCAGCCAAGATAAAGGGGGGGCCCGTGAAAAACTGTTTTTT. This encodes CASSQDKGGAREKLFF.

This clone was seen once. This chain connects TRBV19 to TRBJ2-1; TRBD2 matches 8 bases. The germline V gene has CDR1 LNHDA and CDR2 SQIVND (reference sequence). The CDR3 consists of 17 residues. Trimming at V came to 3 bases and at J to 3 bases, leaving 10 bases not matched to a gene. The CDR3 spells CASSMSLGSGGYNEQFF. The CDR3 bases are TGTGCCAGTAGTATGAGTCTAGGGAGCGGGGGCTACAATGAGCAGTTCTTC.

The chain links TRBV20-1 to TRBJ2-7; no clear D. The germline gives CDR1 DFQATT, CDR2 SNEGSKA (reference sequence). CDR3 length: 11 amino acids. V was shortened by 5 bases and J by 7 bases, with 12 bases between the two germline ends. The CDR3 coding sequence is TGCAGTGCTGCCCCCGTGAAAGAGCAGTACTTC. Amino acids: CSAAPVKEQYF.

The chain has TRBV11-2 and TRBJ2-7, with D tentatively TRBD1 or TRBD2 (5 bases each). CDR1 SGHAT and CDR2 FQNNGV come from the germline V gene. The V end lost 6 bases, the J end lost 1 base, and 16 bases lay between the germline ends. This CDR3 has 15 amino acids. The DNA of the CDR3 is TGTGCCAGCAGTTGGAACCGGGACCCTTCCTACGAGCAGTACTTC. Translation gives CASSWNRDPSYEQYF.

This chain uses TRBV6-1 with TRBJ2-7; D possibly matches TRBD1 or TRBD2 (7 bases each). CDR3 length: 15 amino acids. V dropped 4 bases and J dropped 4 bases, with 17 bases sitting between them. The germline gives CDR1 MNHNS, CDR2 SASEGT. CDR3 coding DNA: TGTGCCAGCAGTGGCCAGGGGGGGTCAGTATACGAGCAGTACTTC. Translating gives CASSGQGGSVYEQYF.

The sample holds a few counts of this clone. The chain couples TRBV11-2 to TRBJ1-1; weak D call: TRBD1 (6 bases). Deletions cut 4 bases from V and 1 base from J, with 10 bases between. Germline values: CDR1 SGHAT, CDR2 FQNNGV. CDR3 length equals 14 residues. The CDR3 spells CASSWDTTNTEAFF. In DNA form, the CDR3 reads TGTGCCAGCAGCTGGGACACAACGAACACTGAAGCTTTCTTT.

This chain links TRBV19 with TRBJ2-7; 7 bases align to TRBD1. The germline gives CDR1 LNHDA, CDR2 SQIVND (reference sequence). Unmatched junction bases numbered 12, after V lost 7 bases and J lost 0 bases. The CDR3 has 16 amino acids. In DNA, the CDR3 is TGTGCCAGTACCACCAGTCACCGGGACAGCTCCTACGAGCAGTACTTC. Translation: CASTTSHRDSSYEQYF.

The chain uses TRBV6-1 and TRBJ2-7; TRBD1 is a possible D gene (5 bases). The CDR3 totals 13 residues. V was pared by 9 bases and J by 0 bases, with 12 bases between. CDR1 is MNHNS and CDR2 is SASEGT in the germline V gene. CDR3 nucleotides: TGTGCCAGTACAGGTTGGCCCTCCTACGAGCAGTACTTC. Translation gives CASTGWPSYEQYF.

This clone was observed many times. The J gene is TRBJ1-5, the V gene TRBV6-6; D possibly corresponds to TRBD1 (6 bases). The germline CDR1 and CDR2 sequences are MNHNY and SVGAGI (reference sequence). The CDR3 sequence is 13 residues long. Trimming took off 4 bases at V and 7 bases at J, with 11 bases between the two ends. CDR3 amino acids: CASSSLQGQPQHF. Here the CDR3 DNA reads TGTGCCAGCAGTTCCTTACAGGGACAGCCCCAGCATTTT.

The chain is built from TRBV5-5 and TRBJ1-2; a weak D match, TRBD1 (5 bases). CDR3 length: 15 residues. V was clipped by 3 bases and J by 0 bases, with 12 bases between them. Looked up from germline, CDR1 is SGHKS and CDR2 is YYEKEE (reference sequence). CDR3 bases: TGTGCCAGCAGCTCCCTTCCGACAGCTAACTATGGCTACACCTTC. This gives the protein CASSSLPTANYGYTF.

In its sample, this clone was seen a few times. The rearrangement joins TRBV11-2 to TRBJ1-1; TRBD1 is a possible D gene (6 bases). This CDR3 contains 15 residues. Trimming left V 2 bases short and J 2 bases short, with 12 bases between. Germline CDR1 reads SGHAT; CDR2 reads FQNNGV. This CDR3 reads CASSLLTGTNTEAFF. In DNA, the CDR3 is TGTGCCAGCAGCTTACTTACAGGGACTAACACTGAAGCTTTCTTT.

The chain employs TRBV25-1 and TRBJ2-5; TRBD2 aligns across 10 bases. The V segment lost 1 base and the J segment 4 bases; nucleotides outside the gene matches: 9. Germline V gene sequence: CDR1 MGHDK, CDR2 SYGVNS. The CDR3 consists of 17 residues. As DNA, the CDR3 is TGTGCCAGCAGTGAATCCCGCCTAGCGGGAGTATCAGAGACCCAGTACTTC. Protein product: CASSESRLAGVSETQYF.

The CDR3 loop is CASSLGLIAYGYTF. CDR3 coding DNA: TGTGCCAGCAGCTTGGGTCTCATAGCCTATGGCTACACCTTC. The V and J genes are TRBV5-5 and TRBJ1-2; D ambiguous. This CDR3 has 14 residues. With 0 bases removed from V and 4 bases from J, the gap between germline ends came to 10 bases. Germline CDR1 SGHKS, CDR2 YYEKEE (reference sequence).

The chain joins TRBV30 to TRBJ2-7, with D unresolved. Per the germline V gene, CDR1 is GTSNPN and CDR2 is SVGIG (reference sequence). The CDR3 has 11 amino acids. Trimming pared 1 base from V and 5 bases from J, leaving 6 bases between. The chain's CDR3 is CAWSASHEQYF. The CDR3, as DNA: TGTGCCTGGAGTGCGAGCCACGAGCAGTACTTC.

The chain carries TRBV6-5 and TRBJ2-1; D gene ambiguous. The CDR3 has 13 amino acids. V lost 5 bases to trimming and J lost 5 bases, with 10 bases between them. The V gene's germline CDR1 is MNHEY and CDR2 SVGAGI. CDR3 sequence: CASSVPLNNEQFF. CDR3 sequence (DNA): TGTGCCAGCAGTGTCCCGTTAAACAATGAGCAGTTCTTC.

The CDR3: CASSPSGRETDTQYF. CDR3 nucleotides: TGCGCCAGCAGCCCCTCGGGGCGGGAGACAGATACGCAGTATTTT. The chain combines TRBV5-1 with TRBJ2-3; TRBD2 matches at 7 bases. V gave up 4 bases and J gave up 3 bases; unmatched junction bases: 8. Germline values: CDR1 SGHRS, CDR2 YFSETQ. This CDR3 has 15 residues.

The chain recombines TRBV15 with TRBJ2-1; D remains ambiguous. Germline assignment: CDR1 LNHNV and CDR2 YYDKDF (reference sequence). The CDR3 is 15 amino acids. V was cut by 2 bases and J by 7 bases, with 15 bases left in between. CDR3 sequence (DNA): TGTGCCACCAGCAGACGTGGGCAGATATTAAATGAGCAGTTCTTC. Translated, it gives CATSRRGQILNEQFF.

This clone was observed a handful of times. This sample also contains other DNA sequences that code for the same CDR3. The chain joins TRBV28 to TRBJ2-7, with 8 bases that match TRBD2. The CDR3 totals 16 residues. Per germline, CDR1 MDHEN and CDR2 SYDVKM. V shed 5 bases, J shed 0 bases, and the junction held 9 bases outside the gene matches. The CDR3 nucleotides read TGTGCCAGCAGTCCTAGCGGGCAAGGGGGCTCCTACGAGCAGTACTTC. Translated, it gives CASSPSGQGGSYEQYF.

The chain couples TRBV18 to TRBJ2-5; D is ambiguous. The CDR3 spans 16 residues. Germline CDR1 is KGHSH and CDR2 is LQKENI. V lost 3 bases, J lost 1 base, and 15 bases lay in between. DNA for the CDR3: TGTGCCAGCTCACCCGTTACCGGGTCCCTCCAAGAGACCCAGTACTTC. This encodes CASSPVTGSLQETQYF.

The chain is built from TRBV4-1 and TRBJ2-1; 8 nucleotides agree with TRBD2. V gave up 2 bases and J gave up 1 base; unmatched junction bases: 4. CDR1 is MGHRA, CDR2 YSYEKL, per germline. The CDR3 has 16 amino acids. The CDR3 nucleotides are TGCGCCAGCAGCCAACCGGGACTAGGTTCCTACAATGAGCAGTTCTTC. Its translation is CASSQPGLGSYNEQFF.

This clone has only one observation. This rearrangement joins TRBV9 to TRBJ2-1, with 8 bases fitting TRBD2. In germline, CDR1 is SGDLS, CDR2 YYNGEE. V shed 0 bases, J shed 7 bases, and the junction held 6 bases outside the gene matches. The CDR3 extends over 15 amino acids. The CDR3 is CASSVEPGGSNEQFF. The DNA for the CDR3 is TGTGCCAGCAGCGTAGAACCGGGAGGGTCAAATGAGCAGTTCTTC.

As to this clone: This same CDR3 is encoded by further DNA sequences in the sample. This sequence joins TRBV18 and TRBJ1-4; 8 bases agree with TRBD1. This CDR3 has 14 residues. V dropped 3 bases and J dropped 4; count of bases not matched to a gene: 1. Germline loops: CDR1 KGHSH, CDR2 LQKENI. The CDR3 DNA reads as TGTGCCAGCTCACCCGGACAGGGTAATGAAAAACTGTTTTTT. Residues: CASSPGQGNEKLFF.

The rearrangement joins TRBV4-2 to TRBJ1-5; D is ambiguous. Germline assignment: CDR1 LGHNA and CDR2 YNFKEQ. Trimming stripped 1 base from V and 0 bases from J, with 10 bases between. CDR3 length equals 16 residues. The CDR3 nucleotides read TGTGCCAGCAGCCAAGCGTACCTCGCTAGCAATCAGCCCCAGCATTTT. Amino acid sequence: CASSQAYLASNQPQHF.

The chain uses TRBV5-1 and TRBJ2-5, with D unresolved. The V gene's germline CDR1 is SGHRS and CDR2 YFSETQ. V was cut by 4 bases and J by 0 bases, with 13 bases left in between. The CDR3 totals 15 residues. The CDR3 loop reads CASSTTTLHQETQYF. The CDR3 region has the DNA TGCGCCAGCAGCACTACTACCCTGCACCAAGAGACCCAGTACTTC.